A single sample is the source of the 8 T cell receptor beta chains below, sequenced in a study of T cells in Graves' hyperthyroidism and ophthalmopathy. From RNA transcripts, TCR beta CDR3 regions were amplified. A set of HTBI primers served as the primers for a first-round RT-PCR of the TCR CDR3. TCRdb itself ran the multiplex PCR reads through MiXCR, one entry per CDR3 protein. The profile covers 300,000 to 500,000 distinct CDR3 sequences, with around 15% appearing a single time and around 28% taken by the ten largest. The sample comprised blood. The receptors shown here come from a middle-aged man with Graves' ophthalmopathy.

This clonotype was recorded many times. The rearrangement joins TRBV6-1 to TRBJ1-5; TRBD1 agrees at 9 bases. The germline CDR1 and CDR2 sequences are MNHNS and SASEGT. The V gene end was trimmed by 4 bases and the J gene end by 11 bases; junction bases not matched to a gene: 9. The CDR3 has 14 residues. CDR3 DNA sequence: TGTGCCAGCAGTGGACAGGGGACAGGGACGGCCCAGCATTTT. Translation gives CASSGQGTGTAQHF.

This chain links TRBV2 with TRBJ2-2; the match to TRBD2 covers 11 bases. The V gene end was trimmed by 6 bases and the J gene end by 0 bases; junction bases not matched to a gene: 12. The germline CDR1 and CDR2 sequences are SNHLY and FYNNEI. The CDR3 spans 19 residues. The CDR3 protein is CASRERLAGFLSNTGELFF. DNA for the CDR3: TGTGCCAGCAGGGAACGACTAGCGGGATTTCTTTCGAACACCGGGGAGCTGTTTTTT.

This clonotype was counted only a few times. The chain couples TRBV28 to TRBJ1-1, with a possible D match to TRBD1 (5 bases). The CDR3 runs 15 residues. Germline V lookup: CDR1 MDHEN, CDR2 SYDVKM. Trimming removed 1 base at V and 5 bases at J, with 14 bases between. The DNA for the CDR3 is TGTGCCAGCAGTTTATTGTTCCAGGGAAGAACTGAAGCTTTCTTT. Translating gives CASSLLFQGRTEAFF.

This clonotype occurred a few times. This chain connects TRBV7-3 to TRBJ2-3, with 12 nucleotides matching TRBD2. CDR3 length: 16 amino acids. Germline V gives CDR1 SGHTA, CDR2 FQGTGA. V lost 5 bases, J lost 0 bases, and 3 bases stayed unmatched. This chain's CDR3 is CASSPGTSGSTDTQYF. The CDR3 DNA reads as TGTGCCAGCAGCCCCGGGACTAGCGGGAGCACAGATACGCAGTATTTT.

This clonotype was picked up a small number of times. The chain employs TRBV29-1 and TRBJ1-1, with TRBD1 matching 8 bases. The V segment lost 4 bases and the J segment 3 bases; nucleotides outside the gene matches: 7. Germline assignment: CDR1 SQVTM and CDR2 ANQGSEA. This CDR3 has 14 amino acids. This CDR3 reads CSVGEPRGHTEAFF. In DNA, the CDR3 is TGCAGCGTTGGAGAGCCCAGGGGGCACACTGAAGCTTTCTTT.

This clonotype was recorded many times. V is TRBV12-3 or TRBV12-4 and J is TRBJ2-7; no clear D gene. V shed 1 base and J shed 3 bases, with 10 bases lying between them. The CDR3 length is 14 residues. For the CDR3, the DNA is TGTGCCAGCAGTTTAGGGTCTGGATTCTACGAGCAGTACTTC. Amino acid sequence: CASSLGSGFYEQYF.

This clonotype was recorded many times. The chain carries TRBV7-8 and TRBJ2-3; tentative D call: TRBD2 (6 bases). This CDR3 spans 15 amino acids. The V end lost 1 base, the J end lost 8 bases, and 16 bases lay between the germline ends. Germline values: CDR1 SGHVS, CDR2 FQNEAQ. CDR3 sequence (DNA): TGTGCCAGCAGCTTAGGGACGGAGGAAGCGGGTACGCAGTATTTT. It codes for CASSLGTEEAGTQYF.

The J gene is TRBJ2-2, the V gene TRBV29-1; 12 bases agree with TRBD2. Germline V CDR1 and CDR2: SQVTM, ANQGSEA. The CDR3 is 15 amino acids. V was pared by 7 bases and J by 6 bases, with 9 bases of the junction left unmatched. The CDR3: CSAEGSSGRAGELFF. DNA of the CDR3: TGCAGCGCCGAGGGGTCTAGCGGGAGGGCCGGGGAGCTGTTTTTT.